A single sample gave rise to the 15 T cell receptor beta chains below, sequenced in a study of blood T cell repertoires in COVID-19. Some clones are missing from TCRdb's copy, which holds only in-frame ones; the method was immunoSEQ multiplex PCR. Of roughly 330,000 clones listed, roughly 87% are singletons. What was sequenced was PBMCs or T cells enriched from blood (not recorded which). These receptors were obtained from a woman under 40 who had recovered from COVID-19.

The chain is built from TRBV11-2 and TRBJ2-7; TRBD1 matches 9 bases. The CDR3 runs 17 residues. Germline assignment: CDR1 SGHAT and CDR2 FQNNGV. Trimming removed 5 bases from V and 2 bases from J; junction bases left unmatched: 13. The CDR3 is CASSPRGRDRATYEQYF. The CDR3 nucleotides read TGTGCCAGCAGCCCTCGGGGACGGGACAGGGCAACCTACGAGCAGTACTTC. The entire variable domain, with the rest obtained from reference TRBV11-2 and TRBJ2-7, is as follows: EAGVAQSPRYKIIEKRQSVAFWCNPISGHATLYWYQQILGQGPKLLIQFQNNGVVDDSQLPKDRFSAERLKGVDSTLKIQPAKLEDSAVYLCASSPRGRDRATYEQYFGPGTRLTVT.

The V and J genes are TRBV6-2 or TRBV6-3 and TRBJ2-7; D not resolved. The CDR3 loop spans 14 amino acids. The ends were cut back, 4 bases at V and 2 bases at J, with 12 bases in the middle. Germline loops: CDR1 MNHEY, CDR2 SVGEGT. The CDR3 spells CASSSAPRAYEQYF. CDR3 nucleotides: TGTGCCAGCAGTTCCGCCCCCCGGGCCTACGAGCAGTACTTC.

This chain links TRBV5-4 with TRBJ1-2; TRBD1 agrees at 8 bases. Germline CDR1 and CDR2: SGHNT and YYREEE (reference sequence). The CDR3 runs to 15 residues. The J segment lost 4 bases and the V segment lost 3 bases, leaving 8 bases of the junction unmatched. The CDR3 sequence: CASSSGQGPRYGYTF. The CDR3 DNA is TGTGCCAGCAGCTCTGGACAGGGTCCACGCTATGGCTACACCTTC. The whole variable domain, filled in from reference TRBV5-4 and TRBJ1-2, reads ETGVTQSPTHLIKTRGQQVTLRCSSQSGHNTVSWYQQALGQGPQFIFQYYREEENGRGNFPPRFSGLQFPNYSSELNVNALELDDSALYLCASSSGQGPRYGYTFGSGTRLTVV.

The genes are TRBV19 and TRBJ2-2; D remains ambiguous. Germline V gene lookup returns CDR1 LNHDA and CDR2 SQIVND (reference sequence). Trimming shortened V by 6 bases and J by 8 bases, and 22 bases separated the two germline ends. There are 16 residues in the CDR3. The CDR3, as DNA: TGTGCCAGTAGCCCCCGTCCCGACTTTTTGCGGGGGGAGCTGTTTTTT. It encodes CASSPRPDFLRGELFF.

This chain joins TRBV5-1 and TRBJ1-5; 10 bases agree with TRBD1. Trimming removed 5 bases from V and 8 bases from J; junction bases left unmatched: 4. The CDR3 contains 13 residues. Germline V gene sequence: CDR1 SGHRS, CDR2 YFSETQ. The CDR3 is CASSSGTGEPQHF. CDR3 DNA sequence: TGCGCCAGCAGTTCCGGGACAGGGGAGCCCCAGCATTTT.

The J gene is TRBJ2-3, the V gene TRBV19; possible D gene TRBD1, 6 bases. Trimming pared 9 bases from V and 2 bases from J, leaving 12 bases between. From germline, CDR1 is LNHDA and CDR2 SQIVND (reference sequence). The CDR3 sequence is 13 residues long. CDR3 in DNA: TGTGCCAGCTTGGACAGAGTCACAGATACGCAGTATTTT. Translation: CASLDRVTDTQYF.

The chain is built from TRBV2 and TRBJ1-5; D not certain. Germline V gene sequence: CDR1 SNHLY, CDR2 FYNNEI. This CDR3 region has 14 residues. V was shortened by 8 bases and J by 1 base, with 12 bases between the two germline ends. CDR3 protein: CASGLGGSNQPQHF. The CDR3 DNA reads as TGTGCCAGCGGCCTGGGAGGGAGCAATCAGCCCCAGCATTTT.

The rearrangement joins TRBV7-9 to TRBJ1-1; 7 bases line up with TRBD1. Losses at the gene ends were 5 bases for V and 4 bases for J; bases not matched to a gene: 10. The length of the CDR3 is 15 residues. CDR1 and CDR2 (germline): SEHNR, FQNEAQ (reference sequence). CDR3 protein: CASSPTQGDSTEAFF. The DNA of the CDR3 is TGTGCCAGCAGCCCGACCCAGGGGGATTCCACTGAAGCTTTCTTT.

The CDR3 DNA reads TGTGCCAGTAGCCCGGGGGTTAGCTCCTACGAGCAGTACTTC. It yields the protein CASSPGVSSYEQYF. V is TRBV19 and J is TRBJ2-7; weak D call: TRBD2 (6 bases). The CDR3 runs 14 residues. The germline gives CDR1 LNHDA, CDR2 SQIVND (reference sequence). The ends were cut back, 6 bases at V and 0 bases at J, with 12 bases in the middle.

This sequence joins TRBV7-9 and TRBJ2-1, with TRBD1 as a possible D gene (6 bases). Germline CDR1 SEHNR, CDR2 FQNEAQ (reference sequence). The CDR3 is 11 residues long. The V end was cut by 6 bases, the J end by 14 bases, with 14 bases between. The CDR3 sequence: CASRAQGFKFF. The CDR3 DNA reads TGTGCCAGCAGAGCACAGGGTTTTAAGTTCTTC.

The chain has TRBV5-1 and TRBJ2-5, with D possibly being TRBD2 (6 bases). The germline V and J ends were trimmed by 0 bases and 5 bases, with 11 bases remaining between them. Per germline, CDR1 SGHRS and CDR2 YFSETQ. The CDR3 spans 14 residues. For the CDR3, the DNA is TGCGCCAGCAGCTTGGTTGAAGGAGGGGAGACCCAGTACTTC. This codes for CASSLVEGGETQYF. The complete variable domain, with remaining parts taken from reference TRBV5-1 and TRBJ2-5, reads KAGVTQTPRYLIKTRGQQVTLSCSPISGHRSVSWYQQTPGQGLQFLFEYFSETQRNKGNFPGRFSGRQFSNSRSEMNVSTLELGDSALYLCASSLVEGGETQYFGPGTRLLVL.

CDR3 region: CASSPVGQGGPEAFF. The CDR3 DNA is TGTGCCAGCAGCCCTGTGGGACAGGGGGGCCCGGAAGCTTTCTTT. The rearrangement joins TRBV11-2 to TRBJ1-1, with TRBD1 matching over 11 bases. Trimming took 5 bases from V and 8 from J; bases not matched to a gene: 10. The CDR3 sequence is 15 residues long. In germline, CDR1 is SGHAT, CDR2 FQNNGV.

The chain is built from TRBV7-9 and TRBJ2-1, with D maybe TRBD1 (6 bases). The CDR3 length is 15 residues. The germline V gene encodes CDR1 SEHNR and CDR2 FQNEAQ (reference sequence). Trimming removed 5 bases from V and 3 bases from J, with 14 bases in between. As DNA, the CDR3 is TGTGCCAGCAGCCATCGGGACACCAACTACAATGAGCAGTTCTTC. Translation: CASSHRDTNYNEQFF. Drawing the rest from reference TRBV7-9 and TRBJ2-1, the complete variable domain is DTGVSQNPRHKITKRGQNVTFRCDPISEHNRLYWYRQTLGQGPEFLTYFQNEAQLEKSRLLSDRFSAERPKGSFSTLEIQRTEQGDSAMYLCASSHRDTNYNEQFFGPGTRLTVL.

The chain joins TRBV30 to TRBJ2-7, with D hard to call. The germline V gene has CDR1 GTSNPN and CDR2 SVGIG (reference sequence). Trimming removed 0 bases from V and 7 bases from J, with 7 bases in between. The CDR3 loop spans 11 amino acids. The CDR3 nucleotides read TGTGCCTGGAGTGTAGTTAGAGAGCAGTACTTC. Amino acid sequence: CAWSVVREQYF.

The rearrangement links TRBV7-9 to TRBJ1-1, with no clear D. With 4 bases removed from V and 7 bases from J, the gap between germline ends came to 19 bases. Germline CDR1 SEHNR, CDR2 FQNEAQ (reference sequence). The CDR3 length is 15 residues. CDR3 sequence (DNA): TGTGCCAGCAGCTCCGTGAGGCAACTTGGCGGTGAAGCTTTCTTT. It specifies CASSSVRQLGGEAFF.